A single sample is the source of the 8 T cell receptor beta chains below, sequenced in a study of shared clonotypes between healthy human individuals. Naive CD8 populations comprised CD45RO-negative cells positively selected for CCR7, excluding terminally differentiated effector memory CD45RA+ cells. TCRdb keeps only in-frame clones here, not all; method: immunoSEQ multiplex PCR. Among hundreds of thousands of clones listed, 90% to 97% were seen once. Specimen: naive CD8+ T cells sorted from blood. The receptors here all came from a woman aged 30 to 39 in good health.

This chain links TRBV7-9 with TRBJ2-1; the D is unclear. Trimming pared 5 bases from V and 5 bases from J, leaving 7 bases between. The CDR3 length is 12 residues. The germline V gene has CDR1 SEHNR and CDR2 FQNEAQ (reference sequence). The CDR3 region is CASSRQNNEQFF. CDR3 coding DNA: TGTGCCAGCAGCCGCCAAAACAATGAGCAGTTCTTC.

The chain recombines TRBV7-9 with TRBJ2-1; 8 bases agree with TRBD2. This CDR3 has 15 residues. The ends lost 7 bases at V and 6 bases at J; junction bases unmatched: 11. Germline values: CDR1 SEHNR, CDR2 FQNEAQ (reference sequence). The CDR3 spells CASTTGGEGLNEQFF. CDR3 coding DNA: TGTGCCAGCACCACCGGGGGGGAGGGCCTCAATGAGCAGTTCTTC.

The V call is TRBV30, the J call TRBJ2-5, with TRBD2 matching 9 bases. Germline CDR1 and CDR2: GTSNPN and SVGIG (reference sequence). The CDR3 extends over 14 amino acids. V lost 2 bases to trimming and J lost 3 bases; unmatched junction nucleotides: 4. Here the CDR3 reads CAWSTRLAEETQYF. The CDR3, as DNA: TGTGCCTGGAGTACCCGACTAGCGGAAGAGACCCAGTACTTC.

This clone was detected once. The rearrangement joins TRBV28 to TRBJ2-1; D is unresolved. This CDR3 has 15 residues. V was cut by 2 bases and J by 1 base, with 9 bases left in between. Germline values: CDR1 MDHEN, CDR2 SYDVKM. Here the CDR3 DNA reads TGTGCCAGCAGTTTACTTATGATATCCTACAATGAGCAGTTCTTC. Translated: CASSLLMISYNEQFF.

The chain couples TRBV30 to TRBJ2-7; the D gene could be TRBD1 or TRBD2 (5 bases each). The ends were cut back, 1 base at V and 7 bases at J, with 14 bases in the middle. CDR3 length: 13 residues. Looked up from germline, CDR1 is GTSNPN and CDR2 is SVGIG (reference sequence). The CDR3 here is CAWSAGTLEEQYF. CDR3 in DNA: TGTGCCTGGAGTGCGGGGACCCTTGAAGAGCAGTACTTC.

CDR3 DNA sequence: TGCGCCAGCAGTGTTTGGGGAGTCGAGGATACGCAGTATTTT. Protein product: CASSVWGVEDTQYF. The chain recombines TRBV10-1 with TRBJ2-3; D possibly corresponds to TRBD2 (5 bases). This CDR3 region has 14 residues. Between the trimmed V and J ends, which lost 4 bases and 6 bases, there was a span of 14 bases. Germline CDR1 is WNHNN and CDR2 is SYGVQD (reference sequence).

The rearrangement uses TRBV9 and TRBJ2-7; D call uncertain. CDR3 length: 14 amino acids. V was clipped by 0 bases and J by 2 bases, with 9 bases between them. CDR1 is SGDLS, CDR2 YYNGEE, per germline. CDR3 coding DNA: TGTGCCAGCAGCGTAGGAGACAACGCCTACGAGCAGTACTTC. Encoded protein: CASSVGDNAYEQYF.

J is TRBJ1-4 and V is TRBV28; unclear D gene. V gave up 3 bases and J gave up 0 bases, with 8 bases separating them. The CDR3 has 15 residues. Germline V gene lookup returns CDR1 MDHEN and CDR2 SYDVKM. In nucleotides, the CDR3 is TGTGCCAGCAGTTTCGCGGGTGCAACTAATGAAAAACTGTTTTTT. Its protein product is CASSFAGATNEKLFF.